The 3 T cell receptor beta chains listed next were all sequenced from one sample in a study of molecular identifiers for immune sequencing clone quantification. TCRdb fed the PCR reads into MiXCR, producing one record per CDR3 protein. The sample carries approximately 500,000 distinct CDR3 sequences, 20% to 25% recorded once. Sequenced sample: naive CD8+ T cells from blood, with Jurkat cell RNA spiked in. Documented subset: FACS-sorted CD8+CD4-CCR7+CD45RA+ naive T cells. Receptor source: a human donor in good health. Some libraries in this study had Jurkat cell RNA spiked in.

The chain is built from TRBV7-6 and TRBJ2-5, with 9 bases identical to TRBD1. CDR3 length: 14 amino acids. V was pared by 3 bases and J by 5 bases, with 4 bases of the junction left unmatched. Germline V gene lookup returns CDR1 SGHVS and CDR2 FNYEAQ. CDR3 sequence (DNA): TGTGCCAGCAGCTTCACAGGGGGCGCGGAGACCCAGTACTTC. Protein: CASSFTGGAETQYF.

In this sample, this clonotype turned up many times. The chain carries TRBV20-1 and TRBJ1-1; 9 positions agree with TRBD1. The germline V gene has CDR1 DFQATT and CDR2 SNEGSKA (reference sequence). The CDR3 is made up of 15 amino acids. Losses at the gene ends were 0 bases for V and 4 bases for J; bases not matched to a gene: 6. The CDR3 region is CSARETGGRVTEAFF. CDR3 coding DNA: TGCAGTGCTAGAGAGACAGGGGGTCGGGTCACTGAAGCTTTCTTT.

This clonotype has ten or more counts. The rearrangement links TRBV7-2 to TRBJ2-1; 8 bases are a match to TRBD2. V trimming: 8 bases; J trimming: 3 bases; junction bases outside the gene matches: 6. CDR3 length: 14 amino acids. Germline lookup yields CDR1 SGHTA and CDR2 FQGNSA. The CDR3 DNA is TGTGCCAGCGGAGATCTAGCGGGCTACAATGAGCAGTTCTTC. This encodes CASGDLAGYNEQFF.